A single sample gave rise to the 28 T cell receptor beta chains below, sequenced in a study of circulating CD8 cells and anti-PD-1 response in melanoma. Live CD3+CD8+TCRalphabeta+ cells were sorted into four subsets by PD-1 and/or TIGIT. Each library started from approximately 14 ng of total RNA using the QIAseq Immune Repertoire TCR panel. TCRdb recomputed calls from the reads with MiXCR, one row per CDR3 protein. The sample has over 200 distinct CDR3 sequences, 5% to 6.5% seen once; the top ten hold 43%. Sample: CD8+ T cells from PBMCs, taken at baseline or after one month of anti-PD-1 therapy (not recorded which). Receptors originate from a human donor with melanoma.

This clonotype is classed as large. The V and J genes are TRBV29-1 and TRBJ2-2; D is possibly TRBD1 or TRBD2 (5 bases each). The CDR3 has 12 residues. V was cut by 7 bases and J by 4 bases, with 10 bases left in between. Germline CDR1 and CDR2: SQVTM and ANQGSEA. CDR3 residues: CSARDGTGELFF. The CDR3 DNA sequence: TGCAGCGCCAGGGACGGCACCGGGGAGCTGTTTTTT.

In its sample, this clonotype ranks as hyperexpanded. The rearrangement links TRBV2 to TRBJ2-1, with 8 bases lining up with TRBD2. The V segment lost 3 bases and the J segment 5 bases; nucleotides outside the gene matches: 6. This CDR3 has 15 residues. The V gene's germline CDR1 is SNHLY and CDR2 FYNNEI. Written as DNA, the CDR3 is TGTGCCAGCAGTGACTCACTAGCGGAGAACAATGAGCAGTTCTTC. This gives the protein CASSDSLAENNEQFF.

This clonotype is large. The V call is TRBV18, the J call TRBJ1-5; D unclear. The germline V gene has CDR1 KGHSH and CDR2 LQKENI. The CDR3 is 15 amino acids. V lost 6 bases, J lost 0 bases, and 12 bases lay in between. CDR3 in amino acids: CASSAVGYSNQPQHF. The CDR3 nucleotides read TGTGCCAGCTCCGCAGTTGGATATAGCAATCAGCCCCAGCATTTT. The full variable domain, its missing parts supplied by reference TRBV18 and TRBJ1-5, is NAGVMQNPRHLVRRRGQEARLRCSPMKGHSHVYWYRQLPEEGLKFMVYLQKENIIDESGMPKERFSAEFPKEGPSILRIQQVVRGDSAAYFCASSAVGYSNQPQHFGDGTRLSIL.

By share of the sample, this clonotype is large. This chain uses TRBV10-3 with TRBJ2-1, with TRBD2 identical over 8 bases. This CDR3 has 15 amino acids. CDR1 is ENHRY, CDR2 SYGVKD, per germline. The V gene end was trimmed by 8 bases and the J gene end by 4 bases; junction bases not matched to a gene: 10. CDR3 region: CAIGAGGGYYNEQFF. As DNA, the CDR3 is TGTGCCATCGGCGCCGGCGGGGGGTATTACAATGAGCAGTTCTTC.

This clonotype is medium-sized (0.01 to 0.1%). The chain employs TRBV2 and TRBJ2-7, with D possibly matching TRBD2 (6 bases). With 4 bases removed from V and 4 bases from J, the gap between germline ends came to 17 bases. Per germline, CDR1 SNHLY and CDR2 FYNNEI. CDR3 length equals 15 residues. The CDR3 here is CASSALASPPYEQYF. In DNA, the CDR3 is TGTGCCAGCAGTGCACTAGCTAGCCCCCCGTACGAGCAGTACTTC.

Within the sample, this clonotype is medium-sized (0.01 to 0.1%). V usage is TRBV5-6 and J usage is TRBJ2-1, with 9 nucleotides matching TRBD2. CDR3 length: 18 residues. Germline trimming cut 3 bases from V and 2 bases from J; bases unmatched to any gene: 12. Germline lookup yields CDR1 SGHDT and CDR2 YYEEEE. The DNA of the CDR3 is TGTGCCAGCAGCTCTAGGGGTCTAGCGGGAAGCCCCTACAATGAGCAGTTCTTC. This encodes CASSSRGLAGSPYNEQFF.

This clonotype is termed hyperexpanded (1% or more). The J gene is TRBJ2-7, the V gene TRBV24-1; D is ambiguous. The CDR3 has 13 residues. Germline CDR1 is KGHDR and CDR2 is SFDVKD. Trimming removed 5 bases from V and 5 bases from J, with 12 bases in between. The CDR3 nucleotides are TGTGCCACCAGTGCTTCTTGGCGAGACGAGCAGTACTTC. Its protein is CATSASWRDEQYF.

This clonotype is large by share. This rearrangement joins TRBV27 to TRBJ1-5; D perhaps matches TRBD1 (5 bases). The CDR3 has 14 residues. V was cut by 4 bases and J by 6 bases, with 13 bases left in between. Germline loops: CDR1 MNHEY, CDR2 SMNVEV (reference sequence). The CDR3 sequence is CASSSTGHSQPQHF. In DNA, the CDR3 is TGTGCCAGCAGTTCAACAGGACATTCTCAGCCCCAGCATTTT.

By share, this clonotype counts as large. Here the CDR3 reads CASSIYVRGRNHNEQFF. CDR3 in DNA: TGTGCCAGTAGTATTTATGTTCGGGGGAGGAATCACAATGAGCAGTTCTTC. The chain has TRBV19 and TRBJ2-1, with a tentative D call TRBD2 (6 bases). Germline lookup yields CDR1 LNHDA and CDR2 SQIVND (reference sequence). V was pared by 3 bases and J by 5 bases, with 20 bases between. This CDR3 is built from 17 residues. The variable domain in full, completed from reference TRBV19 and TRBJ2-1, reads DGGITQSPKYLFRKEGQNVTLSCEQNLNHDAMYWYRQDPGQGLRLIYYSQIVNDFQKGDIAEGYSVSREKKESFPLTVTSAQKNPTAFYLCASSIYVRGRNHNEQFFGPGTRLTVL.

This clonotype is large within its sample. In DNA, the CDR3 is TGTGCTAGTGGTGTGGGAACAGGGCTCGCTGAAGCTTTCTTT. Its protein is CASGVGTGLAEAFF. This chain uses TRBV12-5 with TRBJ1-1, with D possibly being TRBD1 (6 bases). There are 14 residues in the CDR3. CDR1 is LGHNT and CDR2 is FRNRAP in the germline V gene. Trimming took 5 bases from V and 6 from J, leaving 16 bases between them. The full variable domain, its missing parts supplied by reference TRBV12-5 and TRBJ1-1, is DARVTQTPRHKVTEMGQEVTMRCQPILGHNTVFWYRQTMMQGLELLAYFRNRAPLDDSGMPKDRFSAEMPDATLATLKIQPSEPRDSAVYFCASGVGTGLAEAFFGQGTRLTVV.

This clonotype counts as medium-sized (0.01 to 0.1%). The rearrangement links TRBV20-1 to TRBJ2-7; D is unresolved. Per the germline V gene, CDR1 is DFQATT and CDR2 is SNEGSKA (reference sequence). The CDR3 spans 13 residues. V dropped 3 bases and J dropped 3 bases, with 12 bases sitting between them. The CDR3 reads CSASELGGYEQYF. The CDR3 nucleotides read TGCAGTGCTAGTGAACTGGGCGGCTACGAGCAGTACTTC.

This clonotype was detected a few times. The gene calls are TRBV27 and TRBJ2-7; a possible D gene is TRBD1 (5 bases). Germline V gene lookup returns CDR1 MNHEY and CDR2 SMNVEV (reference sequence). Trimming took 3 bases from V and 5 from J, leaving 11 bases between them. The CDR3 runs to 13 residues. CDR3 in DNA: TGTGCCAGCAGTTTTCAGGGTTCGCACGAGCAGTACTTC. Translation: CASSFQGSHEQYF.

This clonotype ranks as large. CDR3 DNA sequence: TGCAGCGTCGGACAGACCGAGCAGTACTTC. Translating it yields CSVGQTEQYF. The V call is TRBV29-1, the J call TRBJ2-7; D is possibly TRBD1 (6 bases). The CDR3 is made up of 10 amino acids. The germline V and J ends were trimmed by 6 bases and 6 bases, with 9 bases remaining between them. Germline loops: CDR1 SQVTM, CDR2 ANQGSEA.

This clonotype is labeled large. This rearrangement joins TRBV19 to TRBJ1-1; 7 bases are shared with TRBD1. With V trimmed by 8 bases and J by 1 base, 4 bases remained unmatched. Germline V gives CDR1 LNHDA, CDR2 SQIVND (reference sequence). This CDR3 region has 13 residues. The CDR3 DNA reads as TGTGCCAGTGACAGGGTTCCGAACACTGAAGCTTTCTTT. Protein: CASDRVPNTEAFF.

This clonotype ranks as medium-sized. CDR3 region: CASSTGQDGGYTF. CDR3 in DNA: TGTGCCAGTAGTACCGGACAGGACGGAGGCTACACCTTC. V and J are TRBV19 and TRBJ1-2; 7 nucleotides agree with TRBD1. The V and J ends lost 4 bases and 8 bases, in that order; junction bases with no gene match: 7. Germline assignment: CDR1 LNHDA and CDR2 SQIVND (reference sequence). This CDR3 is 13 amino acids long.

This clonotype is deemed large. J is TRBJ2-5 and V is TRBV15; possible D gene TRBD1, 6 bases. The ends were cut back, 6 bases at V and 0 bases at J, with 17 bases in the middle. CDR3 length equals 16 residues. Germline V gene lookup returns CDR1 LNHNV and CDR2 YYDKDF (reference sequence). CDR3 protein: CATSIGGTGYQETQYF. CDR3 DNA: TGTGCCACCAGTATCGGAGGTACAGGGTACCAAGAGACCCAGTACTTC.

This clonotype is classed as large. This chain connects TRBV28 to TRBJ2-2; 13 bases agree with TRBD2. Germline CDR1 MDHEN, CDR2 SYDVKM. CDR3 length: 19 amino acids. Trimming at V came to 5 bases and at J to 4 bases, leaving 13 bases not matched to a gene. Here the CDR3 DNA reads TGTGCCAGCAGTGACTTTGGGACTAGCGGGGCCAGTGGCACCGGGGAGCTGTTTTTT. Encoded protein: CASSDFGTSGASGTGELFF. Supplemented by reference TRBV28 and TRBJ2-2, the full variable domain reads DVKVTQSSRYLVKRTGEKVFLECVQDMDHENMFWYRQDPGLGLRLIYFSYDVKMKEKGDIPEGYSVSREKKERFSLILESASTNQTSMYLCASSDFGTSGASGTGELFFGEGSRLTVL.

This clonotype is large in the sample. This chain connects TRBV10-3 to TRBJ2-7, with 9 bases identical to TRBD1. V was pared by 3 bases and J by 3 bases, with 6 bases of the junction left unmatched. Germline V gene sequence: CDR1 ENHRY, CDR2 SYGVKD. The CDR3 has 15 residues. The CDR3 reads CAISELDRGYYEQYF. The CDR3 DNA sequence: TGTGCCATCAGTGAACTCGACAGGGGGTACTACGAGCAGTACTTC.

With regard to this clonotype: A read error is likely here: a far larger clone is one base away. V is TRBV19 and J is TRBJ1-1; unclear D gene. The end of the DNA aligns better with TRBJ2-7, so the J call may be wrong. This CDR3 spans 13 amino acids. Germline-derived CDR1 and CDR2 are LNHDA and SQIVND (reference sequence). CDR3 nucleotides: TGTGCCAGTAGCTCACCGAGCCCCTACGAGCAGTACTTC. It yields the protein CASSSPSPYEQYF.

Only a few counts were recorded for this clonotype. This rearrangement joins TRBV19 to TRBJ2-1; D is unclear. CDR3 size: 15 residues. Trimming took 5 bases from V and 10 from J, leaving 21 bases between them. Germline V lookup: CDR1 LNHDA, CDR2 SQIVND (reference sequence). The CDR3 loop is CASSPPQVRGGEQFF. The CDR3 nucleotides read TGTGCCAGTAGTCCCCCGCAGGTCCGAGGCGGCGAGCAGTTCTTC.

This clonotype qualifies as large. The chain has TRBV23-1 and TRBJ2-3, with a weak D call TRBD1 (5 bases). TRBV23-1 is classed as an ORF, of uncertain function. Trimming cost V 4 bases and J 2 bases, with 16 bases left between them. The CDR3 is made up of 16 amino acids. The CDR3 DNA reads TGCGCCAGCAGTCGATCCAGGGAAGGAAACACAGATACGCAGTATTTT. It codes for CASSRSREGNTDTQYF.

This clonotype is categorized as medium-sized. The rearrangement uses TRBV27 and TRBJ2-3; D perhaps matches TRBD2 (5 bases). The CDR3 length is 13 residues. The germline V gene encodes CDR1 MNHEY and CDR2 SMNVEV (reference sequence). V shed 9 bases and J shed 1 base, with 11 bases lying between them. The CDR3 reads CARNTGGTDTQYF. The CDR3 DNA reads as TGTGCCAGAAACACCGGGGGCACAGATACGCAGTATTTT.

For this clonotype: A single base separates this from a much larger clone, so it may be a read error. CDR3 amino acids: CASSAGTSRNNEQLF. The CDR3, as DNA: TGTGCCAGCAGCGCCGGGACTAGTCGGAACAATGAGCAGCTCTTC. The gene calls are TRBV2 and TRBJ2-1, with 8 positions matching TRBD2. This CDR3 spans 15 amino acids. From germline, CDR1 is SNHLY and CDR2 FYNNEI. The full variable domain, completed using reference TRBV2 and TRBJ2-1, is EPEVTQTPSHQVTQMGQEVILRCVPISNHLYFYWYRQILGQKVEFLVSFYNNEISEKSEIFDDQFSVERPDGSNFTLKIRSTKLEDSAMYFCASSAGTSRNNEQLFGPGTRLTVL.

The chain has TRBV11-2 and TRBJ2-4, with D possibly TRBD2 on 5 matching bases. The germline V and J ends were trimmed by 3 bases and 0 bases, with 9 bases remaining between them. This CDR3 has 15 amino acids. The germline CDR1 and CDR2 sequences are SGHAT and FQNNGV. CDR3 residues: CASSFHGLAKNIQYF. The CDR3 bases are TGTGCCAGCAGCTTCCACGGACTAGCCAAAAACATTCAGTACTTC.

By share, this clonotype counts as large. This chain connects TRBV28 to TRBJ2-5, with a possible D match to TRBD1 (6 bases). The germline V gene has CDR1 MDHEN and CDR2 SYDVKM. V lost 5 bases and J 2 bases, leaving 33 bases between the germline ends. The CDR3 is 21 residues long. DNA for the CDR3: TGTGCCAGCAGTAGTTACTCCCAGATCACGAAACAGGGCCGACCTCAAGAGACCCAGTACTTC. Its translation: CASSSYSQITKQGRPQETQYF.

By sample share, this clonotype is large (0.1 to 1%). The chain joins TRBV14 to TRBJ2-1; 11 bases fit TRBD1. The length of the CDR3 is 17 residues. Trimming took 4 bases from V and 5 from J; bases not matched to a gene: 10. Germline V gene lookup returns CDR1 SGHDN and CDR2 FVKESK. The DNA of the CDR3 is TGTGCCAGCAGCCTTCGGACAGGGGGCAAGAAAAACAATGAGCAGTTCTTC. Residues: CASSLRTGGKKNNEQFF.

In its sample, this clonotype is large (0.1 to 1%). A junction boundary mismatches the germline segment, possibly from a read error. The chain has TRBV5-4 and TRBJ2-5; no definite D call. The CDR3 contains 11 residues. CDR1 and CDR2 from the germline V gene are SGHNT and YYREEE (reference sequence). The CDR3 sequence: CASSLLEIQYF. The CDR3 bases are TGTGCCAGCAGCTTGTTGGAGATCCAGTACTTC.

This clonotype is labeled large. The V gene is TRBV28, the J gene TRBJ2-7, with D tentatively TRBD1 (5 bases). This CDR3 region has 13 residues. Trimming left V 1 base short and J 6 bases short, with 10 bases between. Germline-derived CDR1 and CDR2 are MDHEN and SYDVKM. CDR3: CASSLSETVEQYF. CDR3 DNA: TGTGCCAGCAGTTTATCCGAGACAGTCGAGCAGTACTTC.